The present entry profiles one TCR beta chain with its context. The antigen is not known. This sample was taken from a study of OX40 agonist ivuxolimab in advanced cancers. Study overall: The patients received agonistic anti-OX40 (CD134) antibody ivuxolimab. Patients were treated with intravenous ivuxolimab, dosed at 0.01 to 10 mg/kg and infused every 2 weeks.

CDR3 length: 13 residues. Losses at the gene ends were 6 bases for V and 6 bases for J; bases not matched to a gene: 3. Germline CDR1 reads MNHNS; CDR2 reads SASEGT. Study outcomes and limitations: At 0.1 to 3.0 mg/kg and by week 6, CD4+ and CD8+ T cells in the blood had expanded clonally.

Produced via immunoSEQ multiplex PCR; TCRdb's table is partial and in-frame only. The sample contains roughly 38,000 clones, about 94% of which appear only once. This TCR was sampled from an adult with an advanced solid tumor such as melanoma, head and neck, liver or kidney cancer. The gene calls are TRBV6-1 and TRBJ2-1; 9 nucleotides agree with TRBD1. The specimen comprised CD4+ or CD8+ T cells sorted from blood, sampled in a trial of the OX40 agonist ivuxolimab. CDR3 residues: CASRGTGTNEQFF. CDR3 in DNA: TGTGCCAGCAGGGGGACAGGGACCAATGAGCAGTTCTTC.